This T cell receptor (beta chain) was sequenced for a study of molecular identifiers for immune sequencing clone quantification (dated by TCRdb to the late 2010s). Regarding the study in general: For a replicate experiment, RNA from around 20,000 or 100,000 naive CD8 T cells was divided into five aliquots, of which four were sequenced. This methods study benchmarked molecular-identifier clustering-based TCR repertoire sequencing (MIDCIRS) and TCR RNA copy counting, using CD8 T cells to do so.

From its cysteine to its phenylalanine, the CDR3 spans 18 amino acids. The entry retains the CDR3 DNA only, 54 bases that are in frame from base 1. CDR1 and CDR2, looked up from the germline V gene (reference sequence), are SGHNT and YYREEE. Trimming takes 4 bases off V and 8 bases off J; junction bases not matched to a gene: 18. This clonotype was observed a handful of times. Its target antigen remains unknown. No clone much larger than this one lies a single base away; base qualities are absent. What the research found in general, with its limitations: Modeling estimated roughly 3.2 recovered TCR RNA copies per cell, compared with about 10 by digital PCR, which implies roughly 29% capture efficiency. When barcode sub-clustering was not used, chimeric consensus sequences inflated TCR diversity, with chimeras reaching as high as 47%. A single cell's worth of spiked-in Jurkat TCR RNA was reported detectable even among one million naive CD8 T cells. Clones above 20 RNA copies held over 98% of molecules in CMV-specific effector cells but under 1% in naive cells. Spiked-in Jurkat TCR RNA (approximately 10 copies' worth), which is not part of the donor repertoire, was contained in the naive libraries. Highly expanded clone sizes could be underestimated because identical TCR molecules may share a barcode.

Libraries of naive CD8 T cells were built from anywhere between about 19,000 and 1,000,000 sorted cells, with 10%, 30% or 50% of the purified RNA used. Naive CD8 T cells, defined as CD8+CD4-CCR7+CD45RA+, were FACS-sorted into RLT Plus buffer on a BD FACSAria II. To test detection sensitivity, Jurkat RNA equal to ten TCR copies was added to samples of roughly 18,000-1,100,000 naive CD8 T cells. CD8 T cells were enriched with RosetteSep CD8+ T Cell Enrichment Cocktail and Ficoll-Paque, followed by ACK red cell lysis. Receptors were amplified or captured by PCR. The run used an Illumina HiSeq 4000. Bulk TCR libraries were prepared as previously described, using TCR primers listed in Table S5. The Qiagen AllPrep DNA/RNA kit was used to purify total RNA. Before any analysis, reads coming from multiple sequencing runs of the same library were combined into one pool. In the original analysis: Reads were retained only if an exact TCR constant sequence was present, and the retained reads were trimmed to 150 nt and grouped according to their 12-nt molecular barcodes. Reads within each barcode group were sub-clustered using a 15% Levenshtein threshold, and quality-weighted consensus sequences were constructed for each RNA molecule. Non-functional sequences were discarded, and so were lower-count sequences lying one edit away from another sequence. Based on a fit of two negative binomial distributions, barcode sub-clusters having less than 20% of the maximum read count were discarded. TCRdb reanalyzed the raw reads on its own, using fastp at Q25 for trimming and MiXCR for clone calling, and kept in-frame beta chains. Every entry covers one CDR3 protein and lists the most common genes and DNA from its rows. For this entry, the V and J calls and clone size follow TCRdb and not the study's own pipeline. Within this sample are about 500,000 distinct CDR3 sequences, with about a fifth of them counted one time only. The top ten clones comprise 0.65% to 0.95% of the sample.

Material for sequencing was naive CD8+ T cells from blood, with Jurkat cell RNA spiked in. Per the publication, the cell subset or site label means: FACS-sorted CD8+CD4-CCR7+CD45RA+ naive T cells. The source is a human donor in good health. Some libraries in this study had Jurkat cell RNA spiked in. The V and J genes are TRBV5-4 and TRBJ2-1; the central 10 bases match TRBD2. The sequence in DNA is TGTGCCAGCAGCACTGGGGGGATAGCGGGGGGCCCTCGGGATGAGCAGTTCTTC. It encodes CASSTGGIAGGPRDEQFF.